These T cell receptor beta chains were read from a single sample in a study of T cell changes during pregnancy in multiple sclerosis. Profiled with immunoSEQ multiplex PCR; TCRdb holds only in-frame clones, not every one. The sample records around 70,000 clones, roughly nine tenths being singletons. Source: peripheral blood, taken after pregnancy. These receptors originate from a female donor with multiple sclerosis, enrolled in a pregnancy study. Both conserved end residues are part of each CDR3. Each record gives: D gene, V gene, CDR3 length, J gene, clone size, CDR3 DNA, CDR3 protein. D genes are given only for firm matches. Clone size is stated in some rows and not others, as once, few, many or a class when expanded.

TRBD2	TRBV5-4	15	TRBJ2-5	NA	TGTGCCAGCAGGCGTTGGACTAGCGGCCAAGAGACCCAGTACTTC	CASRRWTSGQETQYF
NA	TRBV7-9	13	TRBJ2-7	NA	TGTGCCAGCAGCTTAAGGAAGGAGCGCGAGCAGTACTTC	CASSLRKEREQYF
NA	TRBV2	12	TRBJ1-1	NA	TGTGCCAGCAGCGAATTTTTAACTGAAGCTTTCTTT	CASSEFLTEAFF
TRBD2	TRBV9	16	TRBJ2-1	NA	TGTGCCAGCAGCGTAGGCTTACTAGCGGGGCCAAATGAGCAGTTCTTC	CASSVGLLAGPNEQFF
NA	TRBV10-2	13	TRBJ2-7	NA	TGCGCCAGCAGTGTGGACAGCTCCTACGAGCAGTACTTC	CASSVDSSYEQYF
NA	TRBV2	17	TRBJ2-5	once	TGTGCCAGCTCTCGAGGTAGCGGAGGGGTAAAACAAGAGACCCAGTACTTC	CASSRGSGGVKQETQYF
NA	TRBV28	16	TRBJ1-4	NA	TGTGCCAGCAGTTCGGACGGACAGCCCTCGAATGAAAAACTGTTTTTT	CASSSDGQPSNEKLFF
TRBD2	TRBV5-1	16	TRBJ2-3	NA	TGCGCCAGCAGCTTAAATCTAGCGGGAATCACAGATACGCAGTATTTT	CASSLNLAGITDTQYF
NA	TRBV28	10	TRBJ1-1	NA	TGTGCCAGCAGTTCGACTGAAGCTTTCTTT	CASSSTEAFF
NA	TRBV27	13	TRBJ1-3	NA	TGTGCCAGCAGACCCACTTCCGGAAACACCATATATTTT	CASRPTSGNTIYF
TRBD2	TRBV19	19	TRBJ2-4	NA	TGTGCCAGTAGTCTTCTCCCGGGACTAGCGGAGGCGGCCAAAAACATTCAGTACTTC	CASSLLPGLAEAAKNIQYF
TRBD1	TRBV9	16	TRBJ1-1	NA	TGTGCCAGCAGCGTAGGGCCTGGACAGGGGAGGACTGAAGCTTTCTTT	CASSVGPGQGRTEAFF
TRBD2	TRBV27	14	TRBJ2-1	once	TGTGCCAGCAGTTGGGCTAGCGGAAACAATGAGCAGTTCTTC	CASSWASGNNEQFF
TRBD2	TRBV19	17	TRBJ2-5	NA	TGTGCCAGTAGCCCTTTACGTGCGAGCGGGAGCGGGGAGACCCAGTACTTC	CASSPLRASGSGETQYF
TRBD2	TRBV19	16	TRBJ2-7	NA	TGTGCCAGTAGTATAGTTGCGGGAGCCAGCTCCTACGAGCAGTACTTC	CASSIVAGASSYEQYF
TRBD1	TRBV19	14	TRBJ1-1	once	TGTGCCAGTAGTATTGGTTCGACAGGGCTTGAAGCTTTCTTT	CASSIGSTGLEAFF
NA	TRBV28	18	TRBJ1-2	NA	TGTGCCAGCAGTTCCCCAGGGGCTAGTCGCATAACTAACTATGGCTACACCTTC	CASSSPGASRITNYGYTF
NA	TRBV6-1	12	TRBJ2-7	NA	TGTGCCAGCAGGGGGGAGGCATACGAGCAGTACTTC	CASRGEAYEQYF
TRBD1	TRBV28	16	TRBJ2-1	NA	TGTGCCAGCAGTGCTCCCGAAGGGGACAGGGGCCCCTTGTCGTTCTTC	CASSAPEGDRGPLSFF
TRBD2	TRBV29-1	15	TRBJ2-5	NA	TGCAGCGTTGGTACGGGGCTAGCGGGGCCAGAGACCCAGTACTTC	CSVGTGLAGPETQYF
TRBD1	TRBV7-2	14	TRBJ1-2	once	TGTGCCAGCAGCTTAGACAGGGGCGAATATGGCTACACCTTC	CASSLDRGEYGYTF
TRBD1	TRBV2	16	TRBJ1-3	once	TGTGCCAGCAGTATCGCCCGGCGACAGGGGGCCAACACCATATATTTT	CASSIARRQGANTIYF
NA	TRBV5-1	14	TRBJ2-7	NA	TGCGCCAGCAGCGTGGGGGAGACCTCCTACGAGCAGTACTTC	CASSVGETSYEQYF
NA	TRBV5-1	15	TRBJ2-1	once	TGCGCCAGCAGTCGCAATGGCGGCTCCTACAATGAGCAGTTCTTC	CASSRNGGSYNEQFF
NA	TRBV30	10	TRBJ2-1	NA	TGTGCCTGGCTAGACAATGAGCAGTTCTTC	CAWLDNEQFF